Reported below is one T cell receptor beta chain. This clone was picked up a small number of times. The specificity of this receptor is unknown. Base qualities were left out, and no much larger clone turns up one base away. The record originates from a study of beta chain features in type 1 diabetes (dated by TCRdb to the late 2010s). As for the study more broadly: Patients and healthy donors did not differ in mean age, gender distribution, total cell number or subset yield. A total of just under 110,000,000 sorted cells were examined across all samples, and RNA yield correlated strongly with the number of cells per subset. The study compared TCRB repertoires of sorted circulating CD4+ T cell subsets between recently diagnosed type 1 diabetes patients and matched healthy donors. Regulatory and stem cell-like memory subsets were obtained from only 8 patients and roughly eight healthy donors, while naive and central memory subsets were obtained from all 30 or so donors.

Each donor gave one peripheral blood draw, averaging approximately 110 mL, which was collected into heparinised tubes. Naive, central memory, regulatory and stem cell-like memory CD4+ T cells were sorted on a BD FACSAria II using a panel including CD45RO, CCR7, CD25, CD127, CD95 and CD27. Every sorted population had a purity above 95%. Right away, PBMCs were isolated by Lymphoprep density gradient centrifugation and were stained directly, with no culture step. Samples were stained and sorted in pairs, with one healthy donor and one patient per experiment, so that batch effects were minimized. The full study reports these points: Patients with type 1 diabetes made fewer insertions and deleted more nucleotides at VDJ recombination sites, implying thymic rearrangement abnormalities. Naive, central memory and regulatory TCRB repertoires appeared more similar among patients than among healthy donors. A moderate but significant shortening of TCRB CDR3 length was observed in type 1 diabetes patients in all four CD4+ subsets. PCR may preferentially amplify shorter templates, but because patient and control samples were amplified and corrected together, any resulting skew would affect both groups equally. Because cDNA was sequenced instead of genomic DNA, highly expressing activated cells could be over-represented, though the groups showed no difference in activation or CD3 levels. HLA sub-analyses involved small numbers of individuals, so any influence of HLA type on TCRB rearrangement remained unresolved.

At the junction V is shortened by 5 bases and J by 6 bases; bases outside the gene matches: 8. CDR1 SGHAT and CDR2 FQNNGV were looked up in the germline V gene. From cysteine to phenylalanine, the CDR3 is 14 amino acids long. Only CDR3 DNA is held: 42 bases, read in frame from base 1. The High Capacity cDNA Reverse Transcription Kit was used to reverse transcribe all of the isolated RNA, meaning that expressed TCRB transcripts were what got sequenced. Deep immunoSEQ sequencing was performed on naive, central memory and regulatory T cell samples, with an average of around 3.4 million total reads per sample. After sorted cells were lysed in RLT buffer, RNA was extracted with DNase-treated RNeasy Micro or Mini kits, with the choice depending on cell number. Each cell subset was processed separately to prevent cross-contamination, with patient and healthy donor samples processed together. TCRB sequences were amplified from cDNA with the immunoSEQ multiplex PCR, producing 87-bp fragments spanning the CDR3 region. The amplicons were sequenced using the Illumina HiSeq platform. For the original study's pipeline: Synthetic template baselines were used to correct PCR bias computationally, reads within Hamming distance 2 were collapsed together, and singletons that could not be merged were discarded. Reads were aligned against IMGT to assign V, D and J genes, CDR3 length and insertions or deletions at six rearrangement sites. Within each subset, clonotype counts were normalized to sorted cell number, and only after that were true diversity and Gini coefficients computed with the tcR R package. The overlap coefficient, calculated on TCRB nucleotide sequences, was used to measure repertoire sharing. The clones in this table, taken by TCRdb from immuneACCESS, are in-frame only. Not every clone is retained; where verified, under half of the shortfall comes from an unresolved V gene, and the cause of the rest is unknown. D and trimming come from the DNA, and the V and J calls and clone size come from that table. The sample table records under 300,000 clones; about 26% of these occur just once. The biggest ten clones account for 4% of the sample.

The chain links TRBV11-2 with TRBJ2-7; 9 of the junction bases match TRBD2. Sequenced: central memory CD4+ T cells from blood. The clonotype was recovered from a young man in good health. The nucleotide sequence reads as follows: TGTGCCAGCAGCCCCGGGACTAGCTCGGGCGAGCAGTACTTC. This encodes CASSPGTSSGEQYF.